The 9 T cell receptor beta chains below come from one sample, sequenced in a study of blood T cell repertoires in COVID-19. Sequencing used immunoSEQ multiplex PCR; TCRdb keeps in-frame clones, though not all of them. The sample contains tens of thousands of clones, around 83% of which appear only once. Sequenced sample: peripheral blood. The source is a man aged 60 to 75 with active or convalescent COVID-19.

V gene TRBV7-9 combines with J gene TRBJ1-2; the D gene is possibly TRBD1 (6 bases). Germline CDR1 SEHNR, CDR2 FQNEAQ (reference sequence). The V and J ends lost 5 bases and 6 bases respectively, with 22 bases between them. This CDR3 has 16 amino acids. CDR3 sequence reads: CASSHQIQNRADGYTF. For the CDR3, the DNA is TGTGCCAGCAGCCACCAAATCCAAAACAGGGCCGATGGCTACACCTTC.

The chain has TRBV9 and TRBJ1-2, with 10 bases identical to TRBD1. This CDR3 comprises 15 residues. The germline V gene has CDR1 SGDLS and CDR2 YYNGEE. The J segment lost 12 bases and the V segment lost 3 bases, leaving 14 bases of the junction unmatched. As DNA, the CDR3 is TGTGCCAGCAGCGAGGGGACAGGGGTCTCCACGTTAAACACCTTC. Protein sequence: CASSEGTGVSTLNTF.

The chain has TRBV10-1 and TRBJ2-5; D may be TRBD2 (6 bases). CDR3 length: 14 amino acids. Trimming pared 6 bases from V and 7 bases from J, leaving 18 bases between. The germline gives CDR1 WNHNN, CDR2 SYGVQD (reference sequence). The CDR3 bases are TGCGCCAGCAGCCCGCGGCGGGGAGAGGTGACCCAGTACTTC. Amino acid sequence: CASSPRRGEVTQYF.

This clone has more than one count but fewer than ten. The V call is TRBV5-1, the J call TRBJ2-1, with unresolved D. Germline V gene data show CDR1 as SGHRS and CDR2 as YFSETQ. The CDR3 has 16 residues. The V end lost 0 bases, the J end lost 1 base, and 11 bases lay between the germline ends. The CDR3 loop reads CASSLVAARSYNEQFF. The CDR3 DNA reads TGCGCCAGCAGCTTGGTCGCGGCCCGTTCCTACAATGAGCAGTTCTTC.

V and J are TRBV28 and TRBJ1-5, with 10 bases lining up with TRBD1. The V and J ends lost 6 bases and 2 bases, in that order; junction bases with no gene match: 4. Germline-derived CDR1 and CDR2 are MDHEN and SYDVKM. CDR3 length equals 15 residues. CDR3 in amino acids: CASRVTGGRNQPQHF. The CDR3, as DNA: TGTGCCAGCAGGGTGACAGGGGGCCGCAATCAGCCCCAGCATTTT. Based on the CDR3 plus reference TRBV28 and TRBJ1-5, the full variable domain is DVKVTQSSRYLVKRTGEKVFLECVQDMDHENMFWYRQDPGLGLRLIYFSYDVKMKEKGDIPEGYSVSREKKERFSLILESASTNQTSMYLCASRVTGGRNQPQHFGDGTRLSIL.

This CDR3 is CASSPTGKYTQYF. The DNA of the CDR3 is TGTGCCAGCTCACCAACAGGGAAATATACGCAGTATTTT. This chain joins TRBV18 and TRBJ2-3, with D perhaps matching TRBD1 (6 bases). The CDR3 totals 13 residues. The V gene lost 2 bases and the J gene lost 7 bases, with 10 bases spanning the gap. Per the germline V gene, CDR1 is KGHSH and CDR2 is LQKENI.

The J gene is TRBJ1-4, the V gene TRBV9; the match to TRBD1 covers 8 bases. Germline CDR1 is SGDLS and CDR2 is YYNGEE. This CDR3 is 16 amino acids long. Trimming took 3 bases from V and 7 from J; bases not matched to a gene: 11. In DNA form, the CDR3 reads TGTGCCAGCAGCGGCCGACCGGGACAGGCTATTGAAAAACTGTTTTTT. Translated: CASSGRPGQAIEKLFF.

V gene TRBV2 combines with J gene TRBJ2-3, with 12 bases that match TRBD2. Germline assignment: CDR1 SNHLY and CDR2 FYNNEI. J was trimmed by 4 bases and V by 9 bases; bases with no gene match: 11. The CDR3 totals 16 residues. This CDR3 reads CASTFGLAGRADTQYF. In DNA form, the CDR3 reads TGTGCCAGTACCTTTGGACTAGCGGGGAGGGCAGATACGCAGTATTTT.

This rearrangement joins TRBV24-1 to TRBJ2-7, with TRBD1 as a possible D gene (7 bases). Trimming left V 5 bases short and J 2 bases short, with 15 bases between. CDR3 length: 15 residues. Germline-derived CDR1 and CDR2 are KGHDR and SFDVKD. DNA of the CDR3: TGTGCCACCAGTGTCGAGGGGGGACAGCCCTACGAGCAGTACGTC. This codes for CATSVEGGQPYEQYV.